What follows is one TCR beta chain and its context. In the source study's methods: Reference gene primer amplification gave nucleated cell count estimates. The repertoire was sequenced with immunoSEQ multiplex PCR; TCRdb's copy has only in-frame clones and lacks some. Clonal size and the V and J genes are those of that table, whereas D and trimming came from the DNA. The top ten clones hold 5.3% of a sample with roughly 330,000 clones, approximately 87% of them seen once. This specimen comes from a study of blood T cell repertoires in COVID-19. For the study at large: Samples came from the United States, Italy and Spain, spanning acute and convalescent COVID-19.

Germline loops: CDR1 MDHEN, CDR2 SYDVKM. Between the trimmed V and J ends, which lost 5 bases and 0 bases, there was a span of 14 bases. The CDR3 has 15 amino acids. Ages ranged from about 18 to 89 years, with residence in about 24 US areas. What the recovered Cohort 3 donors had was two negative PCRs, clearance, or symptom resolution. This receptor was taken from a woman aged 25 to 39 who had recovered from COVID-19. Sequenced material: PBMCs or T cells enriched from blood (not recorded which). The V gene is TRBV28, the J gene TRBJ2-7, with a possible D match to TRBD2 (6 bases). In nucleotides, the CDR3 is TGTGCCAGCAGTCTAACTAGCCCTAGCTCCTACGAGCAGTACTTC. It translates to CASSLTSPSSYEQYF.